This paragraph covers one TCR beta chain sequence. The data belong to a study of blood T cell repertoires in COVID-19. The overall study: In each case, the material was cDNA or gDNA derived from T cells, B-cell-depleted T cells, or PBMCs.

Cohorts were assigned according to the clinical history that participants reported. Generated by immunoSEQ multiplex PCR, the TCRdb table keeps only in-frame clones and is missing some. The data show more than 300,000 clones, with approximately 90% seen just once and around 1.2% held by the top ten. The receptor was isolated from a woman aged 18-30 years who had recovered from COVID-19. The sample taken for sequencing was PBMCs or T cells enriched from blood (not recorded which).

The CDR3 sequence: CASSRGGELNEQFF. The CDR3 nucleotides are TGTGCCAGCAGCCGTGGAGGGGAGCTCAATGAGCAGTTCTTC. The chain carries TRBV14 and TRBJ2-1; TRBD2 is a possible D gene (6 bases). The CDR3 is 14 residues long. Trimming pared 4 bases from V and 6 bases from J, leaving 13 bases between. The germline V gene encodes CDR1 SGHDN and CDR2 FVKESK.